This TCR beta chain was obtained from a study of T cells in Graves' hyperthyroidism and ophthalmopathy. For the study at large: Before any treatment, at initial diagnosis, peripheral blood was collected.

This CDR3 region has 15 residues. CDR1 and CDR2 from the germline V gene are KGHSH and LQKENI. V was clipped by 6 bases and J by 0 bases, with 13 bases between them. Diagnosis rested on symptoms, serum thyroxine and TRAb, thyroid ultrasound, and orbital computed tomography. Out of over 7.5 ml of fresh peripheral blood came the PBMCs. This clonotype has ten or more counts. There were TCR beta CDR3 regions amplified from RNA transcripts. Initially, a first-round RT-PCR of the TCR CDR3 employed the HTBI primer set. Each CDR3 protein gets one entry after TCRdb re-called the multiplex PCR reads with MiXCR. The table lists roughly 750,000 distinct CDR3 sequences, 16% of them singletons.

The chain uses TRBV18 and TRBJ2-3; D gene ambiguous. The sequenced sample was blood. The receptor was isolated from a man aged 18-30 years with Graves' hyperthyroidism. This CDR3 is CASSSWSGSTDTQYF. CDR3 DNA: TGTGCCAGCTCGAGTTGGTCAGGCAGCACAGATACGCAGTATTTT. The full variable domain, in which reference TRBV18 and TRBJ2-3 provide the parts outside the CDR3, is NAGVMQNPRHLVRRRGQEARLRCSPMKGHSHVYWYRQLPEEGLKFMVYLQKENIIDESGMPKERFSAEFPKEGPSILRIQQVVRGDSAAYFCASSSWSGSTDTQYFGPGTRLTVL.